This record covers a single T cell receptor (beta chain). The antigen remains undetermined. The V end was cut by 1 base, the J end by 5 bases, with 8 bases between. From germline, CDR1 is SGHAT and CDR2 FQNNGV. CDR3 length: 13 amino acids. TCR beta libraries were made by quantitative 5'-RACE with molecular barcodes. TCRdb analysed the 5' RACE reads with MiXCR anew, one entry per CDR3 protein. Of about 350,000 distinct CDR3 sequences listed, 20% to 25% are singletons. The data stem from a study of CD8 T cells in ankylosing spondylitis. General study results and limits: Earlier literature documents some of the motif variants in reactive arthritis synovial fluid and blood. Typical of ankylosing spondylitis blood, it appeared, was a TCR beta motif of several highly homologous variants. Reportedly, matched ankylosing spondylitis synovial fluid was significantly enriched for disease-linked clones.

The sample comprised blood, either unsorted or a sorted T cell fraction (not recorded which). The V gene is TRBV11-2, the J gene TRBJ1-2; D perhaps matches TRBD1 (5 bases). The clonotype comes from a male donor with ankylosing spondylitis or in good health (not recorded which). As DNA, the CDR3 is TGTGCCAGCAGCTTAGTCGGGGGTTATGGCTACACCTTC. Its protein product is CASSLVGGYGYTF.